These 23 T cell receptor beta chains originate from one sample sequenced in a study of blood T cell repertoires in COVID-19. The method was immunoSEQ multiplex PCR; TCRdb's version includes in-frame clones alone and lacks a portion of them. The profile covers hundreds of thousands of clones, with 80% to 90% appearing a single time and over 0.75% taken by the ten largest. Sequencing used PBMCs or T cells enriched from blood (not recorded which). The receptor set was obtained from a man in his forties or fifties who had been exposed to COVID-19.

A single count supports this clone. The CDR3 sequence is CASSYGQGIGYTF. In DNA form, the CDR3 reads TGTGCCAGCAGTTACGGACAGGGTATAGGCTACACCTTC. This rearrangement joins TRBV6-5 to TRBJ1-2; TRBD1 agrees at 8 bases. The CDR3 loop spans 13 amino acids. The J segment lost 8 bases and the V segment lost 2 bases, leaving 4 bases of the junction unmatched. The germline CDR1 and CDR2 sequences are MNHEY and SVGAGI.

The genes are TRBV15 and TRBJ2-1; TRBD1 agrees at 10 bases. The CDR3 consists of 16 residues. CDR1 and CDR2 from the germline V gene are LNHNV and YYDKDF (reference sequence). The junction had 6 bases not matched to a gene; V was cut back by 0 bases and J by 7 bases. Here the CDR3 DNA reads TGTGCCACCAGCAGAGATGTCGGACAGGGGGGAAATGAGCAGTTCTTC. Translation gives CATSRDVGQGGNEQFF.

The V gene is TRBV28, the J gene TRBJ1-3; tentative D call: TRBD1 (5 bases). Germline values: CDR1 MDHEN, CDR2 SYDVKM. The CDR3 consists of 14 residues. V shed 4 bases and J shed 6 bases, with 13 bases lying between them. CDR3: CASSSAGLKNTIYF. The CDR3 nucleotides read TGTGCCAGCAGTTCCGCGGGACTGAAAAACACCATATATTTT.

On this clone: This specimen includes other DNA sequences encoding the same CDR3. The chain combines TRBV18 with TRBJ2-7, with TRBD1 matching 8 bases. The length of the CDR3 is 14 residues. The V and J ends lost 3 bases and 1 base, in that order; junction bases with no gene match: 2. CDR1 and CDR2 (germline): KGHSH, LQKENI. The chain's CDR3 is CASSPGTGSYEQYF. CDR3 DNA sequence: TGTGCCAGCTCACCTGGGACAGGTTCCTACGAGCAGTACTTC.

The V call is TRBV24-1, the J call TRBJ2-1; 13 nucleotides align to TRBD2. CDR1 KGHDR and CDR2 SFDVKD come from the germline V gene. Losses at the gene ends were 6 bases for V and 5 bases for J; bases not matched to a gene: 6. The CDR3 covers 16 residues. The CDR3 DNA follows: TGTGCCACCAGTAAACTAGCGGGAGGGCCGCACAATGAGCAGTTCTTC. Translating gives CATSKLAGGPHNEQFF.

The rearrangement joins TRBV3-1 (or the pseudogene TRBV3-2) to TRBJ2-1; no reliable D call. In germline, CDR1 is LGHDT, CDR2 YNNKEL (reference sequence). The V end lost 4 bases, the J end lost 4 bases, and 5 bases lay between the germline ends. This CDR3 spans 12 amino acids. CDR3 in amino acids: CASSLNYNEQFF. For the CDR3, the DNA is TGTGCCAGCAGCCTAAATTACAATGAGCAGTTCTTC.

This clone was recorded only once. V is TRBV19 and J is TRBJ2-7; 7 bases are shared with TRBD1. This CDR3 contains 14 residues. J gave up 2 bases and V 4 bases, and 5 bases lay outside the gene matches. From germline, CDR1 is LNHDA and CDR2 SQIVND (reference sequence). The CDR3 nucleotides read TGTGCCAGTAGTAGAGGGACAGTCACCTACGAGCAGTACTTC. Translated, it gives CASSRGTVTYEQYF.

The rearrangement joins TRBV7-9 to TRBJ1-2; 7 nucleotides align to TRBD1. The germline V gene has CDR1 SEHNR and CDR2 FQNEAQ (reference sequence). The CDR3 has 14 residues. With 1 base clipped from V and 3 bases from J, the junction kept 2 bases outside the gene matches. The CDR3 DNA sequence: TGTGCCAGCAGCTTAGACGGGACAGACTATGGCTACACCTTC. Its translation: CASSLDGTDYGYTF.

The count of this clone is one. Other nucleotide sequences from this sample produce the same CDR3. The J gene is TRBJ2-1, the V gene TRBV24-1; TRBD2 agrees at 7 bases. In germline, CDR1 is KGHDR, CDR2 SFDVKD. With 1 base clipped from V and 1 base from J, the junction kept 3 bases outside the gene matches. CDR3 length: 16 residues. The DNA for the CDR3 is TGTGCCACCAGTGATTTTGGCGGGAGTTCCTACAATGAGCAGTTCTTC. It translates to CATSDFGGSSYNEQFF.

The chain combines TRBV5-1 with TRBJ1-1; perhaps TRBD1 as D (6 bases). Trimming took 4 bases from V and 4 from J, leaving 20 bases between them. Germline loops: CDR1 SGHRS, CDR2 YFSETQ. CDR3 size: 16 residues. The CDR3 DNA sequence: TGCGCCAGCAGCACATACGGTACCACAGGGACCACTGAAGCTTTCTTT. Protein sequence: CASSTYGTTGTTEAFF.

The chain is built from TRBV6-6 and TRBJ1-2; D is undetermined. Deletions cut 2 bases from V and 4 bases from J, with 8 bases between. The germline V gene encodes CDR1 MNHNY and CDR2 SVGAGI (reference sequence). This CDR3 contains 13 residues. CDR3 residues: CASSYDAVYGYTF. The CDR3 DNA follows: TGTGCCAGCAGTTACGACGCGGTCTATGGCTACACCTTC.

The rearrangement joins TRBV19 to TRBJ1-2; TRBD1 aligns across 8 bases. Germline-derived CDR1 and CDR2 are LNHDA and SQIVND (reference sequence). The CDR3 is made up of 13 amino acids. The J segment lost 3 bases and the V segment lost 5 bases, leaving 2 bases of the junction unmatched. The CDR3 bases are TGTGCCAGTAGTGTGACAGGGGACTATGGCTACACCTTC. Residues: CASSVTGDYGYTF.

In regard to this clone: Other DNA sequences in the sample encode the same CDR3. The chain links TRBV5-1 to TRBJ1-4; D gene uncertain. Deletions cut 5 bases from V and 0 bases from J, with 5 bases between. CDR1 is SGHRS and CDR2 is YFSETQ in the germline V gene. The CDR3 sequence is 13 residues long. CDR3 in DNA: TGCGCCAGCAGAACAGCAACTAATGAAAAACTGTTTTTT. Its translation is CASRTATNEKLFF.

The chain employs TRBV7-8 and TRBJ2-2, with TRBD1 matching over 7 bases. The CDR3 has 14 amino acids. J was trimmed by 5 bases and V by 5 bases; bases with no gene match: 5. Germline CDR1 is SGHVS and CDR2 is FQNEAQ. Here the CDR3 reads CASSTRGLTGELFF. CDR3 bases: TGTGCCAGCAGCACCAGGGGGTTGACCGGGGAGCTGTTTTTT.

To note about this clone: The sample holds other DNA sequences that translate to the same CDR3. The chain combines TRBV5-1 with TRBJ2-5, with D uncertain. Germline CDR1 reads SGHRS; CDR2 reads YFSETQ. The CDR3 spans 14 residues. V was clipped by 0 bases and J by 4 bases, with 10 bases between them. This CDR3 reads CASSLGGSGETQYF. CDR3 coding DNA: TGCGCCAGCAGCTTGGGAGGTTCGGGAGAGACCCAGTACTTC.

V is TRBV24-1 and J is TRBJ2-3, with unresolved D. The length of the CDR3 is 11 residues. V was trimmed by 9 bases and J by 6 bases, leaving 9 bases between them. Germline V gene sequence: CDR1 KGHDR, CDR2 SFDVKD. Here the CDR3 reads CATSTKDTQYF. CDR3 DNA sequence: TGTGCCACCTCAACTAAGGATACGCAGTATTTT.

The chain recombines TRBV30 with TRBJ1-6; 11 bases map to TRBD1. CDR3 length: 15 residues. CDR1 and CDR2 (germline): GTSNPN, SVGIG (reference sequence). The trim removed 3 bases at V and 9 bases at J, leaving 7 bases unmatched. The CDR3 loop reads CAWRKLGQGVSPLHF. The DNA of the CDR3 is TGTGCCTGGAGAAAACTGGGACAGGGGGTTTCACCCCTCCACTTT.

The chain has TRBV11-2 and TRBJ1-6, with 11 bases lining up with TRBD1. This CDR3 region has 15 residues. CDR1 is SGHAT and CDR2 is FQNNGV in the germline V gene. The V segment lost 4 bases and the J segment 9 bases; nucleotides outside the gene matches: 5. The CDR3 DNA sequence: TGTGCCAGCAGCTCTCGGACAGGGGGCATTTCACCCCTCCACTTT. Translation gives CASSSRTGGISPLHF.

Written as DNA, the CDR3 is TGTGCCAGTAGTATGCAACACACGAATTCACCCCTCCACTTT. It specifies CASSMQHTNSPLHF. This rearrangement joins TRBV19 to TRBJ1-6, with D uncertain. Germline CDR1 reads LNHDA; CDR2 reads SQIVND (reference sequence). The ends were cut back, 3 bases at V and 7 bases at J, with 10 bases in the middle. This CDR3 is 14 amino acids long.

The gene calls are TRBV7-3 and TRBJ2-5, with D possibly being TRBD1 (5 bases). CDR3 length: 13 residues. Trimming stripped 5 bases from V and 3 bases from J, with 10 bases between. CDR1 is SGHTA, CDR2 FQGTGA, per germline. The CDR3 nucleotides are TGTGCCAGCAGCACAGGCCCAGAAGAGACCCAGTACTTC. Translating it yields CASSTGPEETQYF.

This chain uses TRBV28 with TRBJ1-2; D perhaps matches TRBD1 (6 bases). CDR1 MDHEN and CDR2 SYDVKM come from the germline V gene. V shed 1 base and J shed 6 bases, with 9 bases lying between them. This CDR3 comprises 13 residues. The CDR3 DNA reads TGTGCCAGCAGTTTATCAGGGGAAAATGGCTACACCTTC. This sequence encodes CASSLSGENGYTF.

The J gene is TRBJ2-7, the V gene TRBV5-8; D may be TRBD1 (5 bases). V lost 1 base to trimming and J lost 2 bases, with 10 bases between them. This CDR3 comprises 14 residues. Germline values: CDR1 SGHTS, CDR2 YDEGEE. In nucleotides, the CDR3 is TGTGCCAGCAGCTTGTGGGGCAGAACCTACGAGCAGTACGTC. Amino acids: CASSLWGRTYEQYV.

The CDR3 nucleotides are TGTGCCAGCAGTAACGTTAGCATTCAGTACTTC. Translation: CASSNVSIQYF. The chain joins TRBV3-1 (or the pseudogene TRBV3-2) to TRBJ2-4; no clear D gene. The CDR3 is made up of 11 amino acids. Germline V gives CDR1 LGHDT, CDR2 YNNKEL (reference sequence). V was trimmed by 6 bases and J by 9 bases, leaving 9 bases between them.